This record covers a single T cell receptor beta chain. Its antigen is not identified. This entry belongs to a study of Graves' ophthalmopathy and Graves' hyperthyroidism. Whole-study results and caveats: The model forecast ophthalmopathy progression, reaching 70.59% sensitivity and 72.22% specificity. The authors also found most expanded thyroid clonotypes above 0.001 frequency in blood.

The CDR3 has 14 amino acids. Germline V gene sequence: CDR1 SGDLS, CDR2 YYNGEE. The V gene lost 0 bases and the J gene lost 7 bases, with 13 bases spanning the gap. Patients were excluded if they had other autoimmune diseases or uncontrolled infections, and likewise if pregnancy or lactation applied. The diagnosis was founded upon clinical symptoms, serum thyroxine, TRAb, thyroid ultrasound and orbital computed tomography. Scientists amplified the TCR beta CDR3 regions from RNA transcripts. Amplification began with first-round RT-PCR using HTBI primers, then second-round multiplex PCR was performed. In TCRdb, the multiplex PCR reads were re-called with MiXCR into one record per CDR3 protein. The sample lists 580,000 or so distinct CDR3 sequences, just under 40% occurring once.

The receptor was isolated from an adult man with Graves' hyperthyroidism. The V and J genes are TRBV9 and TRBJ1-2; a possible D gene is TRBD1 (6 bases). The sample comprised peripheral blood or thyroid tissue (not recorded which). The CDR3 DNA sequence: TGTGCCAGCAGCGTAGGGCCGGGGGGCAGTGGCTACACCTTC. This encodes CASSVGPGGSGYTF. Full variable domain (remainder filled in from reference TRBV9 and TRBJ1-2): DSGVTQTPKHLITATGQRVTLRCSPRSGDLSVYWYQQSLDQGLQFLIQYYNGEERAKGNILERFSAQQFPDLHSELNLSSLELGDSALYFCASSVGPGGSGYTFGSGTRLTVV.